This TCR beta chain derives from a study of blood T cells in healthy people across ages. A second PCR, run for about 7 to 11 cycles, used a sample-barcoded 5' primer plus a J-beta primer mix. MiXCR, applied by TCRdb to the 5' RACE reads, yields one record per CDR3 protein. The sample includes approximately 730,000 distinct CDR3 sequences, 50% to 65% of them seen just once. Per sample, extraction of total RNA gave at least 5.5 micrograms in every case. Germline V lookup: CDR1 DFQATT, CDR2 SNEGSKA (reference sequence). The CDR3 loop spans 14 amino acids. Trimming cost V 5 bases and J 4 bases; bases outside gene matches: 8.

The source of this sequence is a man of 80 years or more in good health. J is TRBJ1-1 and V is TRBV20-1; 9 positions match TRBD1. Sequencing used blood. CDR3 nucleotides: TGCAGTGCTCAGAACCGGGACAGGGCCACTGAAGCTTTCTTT. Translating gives CSAQNRDRATEAFF.